This TCR beta chain was observed in a study of circulating and synovial CD4+ cells in juvenile arthritis. Profiling relied on immunoSEQ multiplex PCR, and the TCRdb table lists in-frame clones only, not all of them. The sample consists of about 32,000 clones, 90% to 95% of them appearing once. Germline assignment: CDR1 LNHNV and CDR2 YYDKDF (reference sequence). V dropped 3 bases and J dropped 4 bases, with 11 bases sitting between them. This CDR3 has 14 amino acids. Sequenced: CD4+ T cells from blood. V usage is TRBV15 and J usage is TRBJ2-3; D possibly corresponds to TRBD2 (6 bases). This TCR derives from a human donor with juvenile idiopathic arthritis. The CDR3 is CATSRRDRADTQYF. Written as DNA, the CDR3 is TGTGCCACCAGCAGGCGGGATAGGGCAGATACGCAGTATTTT.